These T cell receptor beta chains were read from a single sample in a study of blood T cell repertoires in COVID-19. Clones were read by immunoSEQ multiplex PCR, and TCRdb kept only the in-frame ones, dropping some. The sample holds about 190,000 clones, 88% seen once. Input material: peripheral blood. The source of these receptors is a human donor in a cohort sampled during active COVID-19. Both conserved end residues are part of each CDR3. D genes are given only for firm matches. Not all rows give a size; the values are once, few, many and, for expanded clones, a class.

cdr3_nt: TGTGCCTGGACGTCTAGCGGGGCCCCCCATGAGCAGTTCTTC
cdr3_aa: CAWTSSGAPHEQFF
j_call: TRBJ2-1
d_call: TRBD2
v_call: TRBV30
clone_size: .

cdr3_nt: TGTGCCAGCAGCTTAGCCAGGGGGCCCCCCAACGAGCAGTACTTC
cdr3_aa: CASSLARGPPNEQYF
j_call: TRBJ2-7
d_call: TRBD1
v_call: TRBV11-2
clone_size: .

cdr3_nt: TGTGCCTGGAGTACAACTAGCGGGGGGGCCTTGGGTAGTAGGACCCAGTACTTC
cdr3_aa: CAWSTTSGGALGSRTQYF
j_call: TRBJ2-5
d_call: TRBD2
v_call: TRBV30
clone_size: .

cdr3_nt: TGCGCCAGCAGCTTATCCGGGACAGGGGGCAATGAGCAGTTCTTC
cdr3_aa: CASSLSGTGGNEQFF
j_call: TRBJ2-1
d_call: TRBD1
v_call: TRBV5-1
clone_size: once

cdr3_nt: TGTGCCAGCAGTTTATCGGGGAGGGGCTACACCTTC
cdr3_aa: CASSLSGRGYTF
j_call: TRBJ1-2
d_call: .
v_call: TRBV28
clone_size: .

cdr3_nt: TGTGCCAGCAGCCATAAAGGGGCCTCGGAGATGTTCTTC
cdr3_aa: CASSHKGASEMFF
j_call: TRBJ2-1
d_call: .
v_call: TRBV5-6
clone_size: .

cdr3_nt: TGTGCCAGCAGGCTGGGACAGCCACTCGAGCAGTTCTTC
cdr3_aa: CASRLGQPLEQFF
j_call: TRBJ2-1
d_call: TRBD1
v_call: TRBV2
clone_size: .

cdr3_nt: TGTGCCAGCAGTGGAGGGCAGGTGGGGGCCAACGTCCTGACTTTC
cdr3_aa: CASSGGQVGANVLTF
j_call: TRBJ2-6
d_call: .
v_call: TRBV2
clone_size: .

cdr3_nt: TGTGCCAGCTCATACCTACCGGGACTAGTAGCCGGGGAGCTGTTTTTT
cdr3_aa: CASSYLPGLVAGELFF
j_call: TRBJ2-2
d_call: TRBD2
v_call: TRBV3-1/TRBV3-2
clone_size: .

cdr3_nt: TGTGCCAGCAGCCCACAACTGCGGGGGACCGGGGAGCTGTTTTTT
cdr3_aa: CASSPQLRGTGELFF
j_call: TRBJ2-2
d_call: TRBD2
v_call: TRBV9
clone_size: .

cdr3_nt: TGTGCCAGCAGCCAAGTTTCGGGGAGGAGCGGTGAGCAGTACTTC
cdr3_aa: CASSQVSGRSGEQYF
j_call: TRBJ2-7
d_call: .
v_call: TRBV3-1/TRBV3-2
clone_size: .

cdr3_nt: TGCAGTGCTAGTGTGGGGGCAACTTGGGAGCAGTACTTC
cdr3_aa: CSASVGATWEQYF
j_call: TRBJ2-7
d_call: .
v_call: TRBV20-1
clone_size: .

cdr3_nt: TGCGCCAGCAGCTCGGGACCGACAGGGAGCCACGAGCAGTACTTC
cdr3_aa: CASSSGPTGSHEQYF
j_call: TRBJ2-7
d_call: TRBD1
v_call: TRBV5-1
clone_size: .

cdr3_nt: TGCGCCAGCAAGAGGTTGGCGGGAGGGGATGAGCAGTTCTTC
cdr3_aa: CASKRLAGGDEQFF
j_call: TRBJ2-1
d_call: TRBD2
v_call: TRBV5-1
clone_size: .

cdr3_nt: TGCGCTATAAGGGGCATAAACACTGAAGCTTTCTTT
cdr3_aa: CAIRGINTEAFF
j_call: TRBJ1-1
d_call: .
v_call: TRBV10-1
clone_size: .

cdr3_nt: TGCGCCAGCAGCTCCCAGGTCTTCGACGAGCAGTACTTC
cdr3_aa: CASSSQVFDEQYF
j_call: TRBJ2-7
d_call: .
v_call: TRBV5-1
clone_size: once

cdr3_nt: TGTGCCAGCAGTCCTTTTTTGGGACAAGCAACCTCCTACGAGCAGTACTTC
cdr3_aa: CASSPFLGQATSYEQYF
j_call: TRBJ2-7
d_call: .
v_call: TRBV28
clone_size: .

cdr3_nt: TGTGCCAGTAATCCCGGGACAGCTAATACCTACGAGCAGTACTTC
cdr3_aa: CASNPGTANTYEQYF
j_call: TRBJ2-7
d_call: TRBD1
v_call: TRBV19
clone_size: .

cdr3_nt: TGTGCCAGCAGCCGCGGAGCGGGGGGGCTCCAAGAGACCCAGTACTTC
cdr3_aa: CASSRGAGGLQETQYF
j_call: TRBJ2-5
d_call: TRBD2
v_call: TRBV4-2
clone_size: .

cdr3_nt: TGTGCCAGCAGCTTGGGTACAGGGTCGGAAAAACTGTTTTTT
cdr3_aa: CASSLGTGSEKLFF
j_call: TRBJ1-4
d_call: .
v_call: TRBV7-9
clone_size: .

cdr3_nt: TGTGCCAGCAGTTTTGTCAACCCGGGACAGGGAAATTCACCCCTCCACTTT
cdr3_aa: CASSFVNPGQGNSPLHF
j_call: TRBJ1-6
d_call: TRBD1
v_call: TRBV28
clone_size: .

cdr3_nt: TGTGCCAGCAGCCGAGGGGGTTCTGGGGCCAACGTCCTGACTTTC
cdr3_aa: CASSRGGSGANVLTF
j_call: TRBJ2-6
d_call: .
v_call: TRBV6-5
clone_size: .

cdr3_nt: TGTGCCAGTAGGGCGGGAGGGCCCGTAGATACGCAGTATTTT
cdr3_aa: CASRAGGPVDTQYF
j_call: TRBJ2-3
d_call: TRBD2
v_call: TRBV19
clone_size: .

cdr3_nt: TGTGCCAGCAGCCGTTCCATGGTGGCGGCGAGCTCCTACAATGAGCAGTTCTTC
cdr3_aa: CASSRSMVAASSYNEQFF
j_call: TRBJ2-1
d_call: .
v_call: TRBV7-2
clone_size: .

cdr3_nt: TGTGCCAGCAGTGAATTCAGCGGATCGGGAACCTCCTACGAGCAGTACTTC
cdr3_aa: CASSEFSGSGTSYEQYF
j_call: TRBJ2-7
d_call: .
v_call: TRBV2
clone_size: .

cdr3_nt: TGCGCCAGCACCGAAGGCGGTTCCTACGAGCAGTACTTC
cdr3_aa: CASTEGGSYEQYF
j_call: TRBJ2-7
d_call: .
v_call: TRBV5-1
clone_size: .

cdr3_nt: TGTGCCAGCAGCGTAGGCGGCCTGAGAGGGGAAAAACTGTTTTTT
cdr3_aa: CASSVGGLRGEKLFF
j_call: TRBJ1-4
d_call: .
v_call: TRBV9
clone_size: .

cdr3_nt: TGTGCCAGCAGCGTACAGGGAGCCGGGGAGCTGTTTTTT
cdr3_aa: CASSVQGAGELFF
j_call: TRBJ2-2
d_call: .
v_call: TRBV7-2
clone_size: .

cdr3_nt: TGTGCCAGCAGCCAAGACCCCCTAGGAGAGACCCAGTACTTC
cdr3_aa: CASSQDPLGETQYF
j_call: TRBJ2-5
d_call: .
v_call: TRBV14
clone_size: few

cdr3_nt: TGTGCCAGCAGCTTGAACTACCAAGAGACCCAGTACTTC
cdr3_aa: CASSLNYQETQYF
j_call: TRBJ2-5
d_call: .
v_call: TRBV11-3
clone_size: .

cdr3_nt: TGTGCCAGTAGTTTGCGGACAGGGGTTAGCACAGATACGCAGTATTTT
cdr3_aa: CASSLRTGVSTDTQYF
j_call: TRBJ2-3
d_call: TRBD1
v_call: TRBV19
clone_size: .